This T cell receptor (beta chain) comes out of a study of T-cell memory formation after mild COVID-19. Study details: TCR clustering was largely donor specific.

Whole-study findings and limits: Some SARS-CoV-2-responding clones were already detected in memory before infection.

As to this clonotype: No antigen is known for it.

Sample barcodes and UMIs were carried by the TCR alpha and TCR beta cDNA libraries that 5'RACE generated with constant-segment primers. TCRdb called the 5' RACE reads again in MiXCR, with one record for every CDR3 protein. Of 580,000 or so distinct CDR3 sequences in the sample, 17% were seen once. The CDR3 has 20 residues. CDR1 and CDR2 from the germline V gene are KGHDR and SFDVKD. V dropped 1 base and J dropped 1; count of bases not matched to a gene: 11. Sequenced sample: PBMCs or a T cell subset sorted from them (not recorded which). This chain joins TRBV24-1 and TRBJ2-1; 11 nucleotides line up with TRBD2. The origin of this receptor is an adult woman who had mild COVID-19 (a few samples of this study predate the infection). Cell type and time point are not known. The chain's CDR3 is CATSDFATSGDRASYNEQFF. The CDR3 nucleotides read TGTGCCACCAGTGATTTCGCGACTAGCGGGGATAGGGCGTCCTACAATGAGCAGTTCTTC.